Listed here is a single T cell receptor (beta chain). The sample is drawn from a study of blood T cell repertoires in COVID-19. Across the study: Both acute and convalescent COVID-19 samples were obtained from the United States, Italy and Spain. PBMCs, B-cell-depleted T cells, or T cells were the source of the cDNA or gDNA that made up the material.

The CDR3 spans 14 residues. Germline V gives CDR1 DFQATT, CDR2 SNEGSKA (reference sequence). Trimming shortened V by 3 bases and J by 0 bases, and 9 bases separated the two germline ends. Seattle patients were enrolled during active infection and followed longitudinally. Original data processing: Reference gene primers were amplified, and this amplification served to estimate nucleated cell counts. The protocol was immunoSEQ multiplex PCR, while the TCRdb copy is restricted to in-frame clones and leaves out a portion. The V and J calls and the clone size are those of that table, but D and trimming were determined from the DNA. Among 100,000 to 150,000 clones listed, roughly 89% were seen once.

The V call is TRBV20-1, the J call TRBJ1-3; D unclear. The receptor was isolated from a woman aged 60-75 years with COVID-19, enrolled during active disease. Sequences were obtained from peripheral blood. The CDR3 is CSASPQVSGNTIYF. DNA of the CDR3: TGCAGTGCTAGTCCCCAGGTCTCTGGAAACACCATATATTTT.